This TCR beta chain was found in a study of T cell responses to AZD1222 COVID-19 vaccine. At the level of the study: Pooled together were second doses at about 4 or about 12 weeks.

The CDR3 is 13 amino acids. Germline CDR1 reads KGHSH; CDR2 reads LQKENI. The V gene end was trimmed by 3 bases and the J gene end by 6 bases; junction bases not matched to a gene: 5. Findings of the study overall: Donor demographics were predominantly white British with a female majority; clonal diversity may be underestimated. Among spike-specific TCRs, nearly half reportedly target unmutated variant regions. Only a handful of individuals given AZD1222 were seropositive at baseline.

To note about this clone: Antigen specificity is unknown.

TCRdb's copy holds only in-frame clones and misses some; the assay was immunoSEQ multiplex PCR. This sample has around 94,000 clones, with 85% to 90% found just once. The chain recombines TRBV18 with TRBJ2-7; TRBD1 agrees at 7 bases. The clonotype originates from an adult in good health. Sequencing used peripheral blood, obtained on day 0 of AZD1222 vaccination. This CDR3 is CASSPGQAAEQYF. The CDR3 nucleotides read TGTGCCAGCTCACCTGGACAGGCCGCCGAGCAGTACTTC.